A single sample gave rise to the 15 T cell receptor beta chains below, sequenced in a study of blood T cells in healthy people across ages (dated by TCRdb to between 2014 and 2017). Library prep was done by 5' RACE. TCRdb lists the instrument as Illumina HiSeq 2500. A second PCR of about 6 to 11 cycles was run with a J-beta primer mix and a sample-barcoded 5' primer. Clones were called with MiXCR by TCRdb after fastp trimmed the public reads at Q25, and only in-frame beta chains were retained. Entries that share a CDR3 protein sequence are merged under the most common genes and DNA. For this sample the table gives around 750,000 distinct CDR3 sequences, of which 53% were detected only once. Of the sample, around 41% is held by the ten largest clones. Input material: blood. The receptors derive from a man aged 80 or over in good health.

The V call is TRBV10-2, the J call TRBJ2-4, with TRBD2 matching over 9 bases. Matching the DNA end better, TRBJ2-5 makes the J call doubtful. CDR3 size: 17 residues. The germline gives CDR1 WSHSY, CDR2 SAAADI. CDR3 amino acids: CASSEIFSGGKKETQYF. The CDR3 region has the DNA TGCGCCAGCAGTGAAATCTTCAGCGGGGGGAAAAAAGAGACCCAGTACTTC.

The table lists this clonotype with a few counts. The rearrangement joins TRBV5-1 to TRBJ2-7; 9 bases are a match to TRBD1. Germline V gene sequence: CDR1 SGHRS, CDR2 YFSETQ. V shed 5 bases and J 2 bases; nucleotides not matched to a gene: 5. CDR3 size: 14 residues. The CDR3 DNA follows: TGCGCCAGCAGGTGGCGGACAGGGGCCTACGAGCAGTACTTC. Residues: CASRWRTGAYEQYF.

This chain joins TRBV28 and TRBJ1-2; D ambiguous. Germline V gene sequence: CDR1 MDHEN, CDR2 SYDVKM. Trimming took 3 bases from V and 8 from J, leaving 16 bases between them. The CDR3 runs 14 residues. CDR3 region: CASSLHSRGRGYTF. CDR3 sequence (DNA): TGTGCCAGCAGTTTGCACAGCCGTGGTCGCGGCTACACCTTC.

J is TRBJ2-7 and V is TRBV7-2; no definite D call. The germline gives CDR1 SGHTA, CDR2 FQGNSA. The CDR3 is made up of 16 amino acids. The germline V and J ends were trimmed by 4 bases and 0 bases, with 16 bases remaining between them. The CDR3 nucleotides read TGTGCCAGCAGCTCCTATCGTGGCAAGTACTCCTACGAGCAGTACTTC. Residues: CASSSYRGKYSYEQYF.

CDR3 DNA sequence: TGTGCCACCAGAGATCCAAGCTCCTACAATGAGCAGTTCTTC. Translated: CATRDPSSYNEQFF. This chain uses TRBV6-6 with TRBJ2-1; no clear D gene. From germline, CDR1 is MNHNY and CDR2 SVGAGI (reference sequence). The CDR3 length is 14 residues. Trimming pared 10 bases from V and 0 bases from J, leaving 13 bases between.

V usage is TRBV12-3 or TRBV12-4 and J usage is TRBJ1-2, with TRBD1 matching over 10 bases. CDR3 length: 17 residues. The V and J ends lost 2 bases and 6 bases, in that order; junction bases with no gene match: 12. CDR3 nucleotides: TGTGCCAGCAGTTTAAAGTTGCGAGGACAGGGGGGGAATGGCTACACCTTC. Translation gives CASSLKLRGQGGNGYTF.

V gene TRBV10-3 combines with J gene TRBJ1-2; 9 bases match TRBD1. J lost 6 bases, V lost 8 bases, and 4 bases had no gene match. Germline lookup yields CDR1 ENHRY and CDR2 SYGVKD. The CDR3 totals 12 residues. For the CDR3, the DNA is TGTGCCATCGACACAGGGGGCGATGGCTACACCTTC. It yields the protein CAIDTGGDGYTF.

The chain is built from TRBV28 and TRBJ2-5; 9 positions match TRBD1. The CDR3 extends over 14 amino acids. The junction had 2 bases not matched to a gene; V was cut back by 5 bases and J by 1 base. CDR1 and CDR2 (germline): MDHEN, SYDVKM. The CDR3 bases are TGTGCCAGCAGTGTGACAGGGGGCCAAGAGACCCAGTACTTC. Translated, it gives CASSVTGGQETQYF.

The chain carries TRBV5-1 and TRBJ2-1, with TRBD2 identical over 14 bases. Germline CDR1 and CDR2: SGHRS and YFSETQ. The CDR3 covers 15 residues. V gave up 3 bases and J gave up 10 bases; unmatched junction bases: 6. The CDR3 sequence: CASSYGTSGGGEQFF. The CDR3, as DNA: TGCGCCAGCAGCTACGGGACTAGCGGGGGAGGAGAGCAGTTCTTC. Supplemented by reference TRBV5-1 and TRBJ2-1, the full variable domain reads KAGVTQTPRYLIKTRGQQVTLSCSPISGHRSVSWYQQTPGQGLQFLFEYFSETQRNKGNFPGRFSGRQFSNSRSEMNVSTLELGDSALYLCASSYGTSGGGEQFFGPGTRLTVL.

The chain has TRBV20-1 and TRBJ2-3; 16 bases are shared with TRBD2. Trimming cost V 6 bases and J 0 bases; bases outside gene matches: 9. Germline-derived CDR1 and CDR2 are DFQATT and SNEGSKA (reference sequence). The CDR3 covers 18 residues. The CDR3: CSATGLAGGPPSTDTQYF. CDR3 in DNA: TGCAGTGCCACGGGACTAGCGGGAGGGCCTCCTAGCACAGATACGCAGTATTTT.

J is TRBJ2-2 and V is TRBV15; D possibly corresponds to TRBD1 (6 bases). Trimming pared 8 bases from V and 5 bases from J, leaving 18 bases between. This CDR3 has 15 amino acids. The V gene's germline CDR1 is LNHNV and CDR2 YYDKDF (reference sequence). CDR3 DNA: TGTGCCACCGCAAACAGGGTTGAGGGAACCGGGGAGCTGTTTTTT. Its protein is CATANRVEGTGELFF.

This clonotype has more than one count but fewer than ten. The chain employs TRBV7-9 and TRBJ2-5; TRBD2 matches 9 bases. The length of the CDR3 is 15 residues. CDR1 and CDR2 from the germline V gene are SEHNR and FQNEAQ (reference sequence). With 2 bases clipped from V and 3 bases from J, the junction kept 4 bases outside the gene matches. The CDR3 DNA sequence: TGTGCCAGCAGCTTAACTCTAGCGGGAAAAGAGACCCAGTACTTC. Protein: CASSLTLAGKETQYF.

The gene calls are TRBV29-1 and TRBJ2-2; TRBD2 agrees at 8 bases. V lost 5 bases, J lost 2 bases, and 4 bases stayed unmatched. Germline V gene sequence: CDR1 SQVTM, CDR2 ANQGSEA. The CDR3 contains 14 residues. CDR3 sequence: CSVLLAGNTGELFF. The CDR3 bases are TGCAGCGTTCTCTTAGCGGGAAACACCGGGGAGCTGTTTTTT.

J is TRBJ2-3 and V is TRBV7-2, with D perhaps matching TRBD2 (6 bases). Germline V gene lookup returns CDR1 SGHTA and CDR2 FQGNSA. This CDR3 spans 13 amino acids. The V and J ends lost 4 bases and 5 bases respectively, with 10 bases between them. CDR3 amino acids: CASSSYGGDTQYF. Here the CDR3 DNA reads TGTGCCAGCAGCTCCTACGGGGGAGATACGCAGTATTTT.

In the case of this clonotype: A much larger clone lies a single base off, so this may be a read error. This sequence joins TRBV29-1 and TRBJ2-4; D unclear. The end of the DNA aligns better with TRBJ2-7, so the J call may be wrong. CDR1 and CDR2 from the germline V gene are SQVTM and ANQGSEA. This CDR3 region has 12 residues. The CDR3 nucleotides read TGCAGCGTTGAGGACGCGCGTTCCGAGCAGTACTTC. This gives the protein CSVEDARSEQYF.